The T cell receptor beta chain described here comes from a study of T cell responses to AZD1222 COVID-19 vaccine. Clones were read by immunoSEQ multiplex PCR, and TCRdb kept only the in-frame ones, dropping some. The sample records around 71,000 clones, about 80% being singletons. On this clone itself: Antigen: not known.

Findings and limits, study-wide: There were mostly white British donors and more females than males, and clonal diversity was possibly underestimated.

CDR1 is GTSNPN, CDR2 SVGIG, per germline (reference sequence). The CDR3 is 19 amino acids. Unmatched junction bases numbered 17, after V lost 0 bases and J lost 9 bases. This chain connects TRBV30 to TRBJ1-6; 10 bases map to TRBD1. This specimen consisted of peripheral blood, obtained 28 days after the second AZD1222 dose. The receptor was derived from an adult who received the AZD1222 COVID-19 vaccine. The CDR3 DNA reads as TGTGCCTGGAGTGTACTCCCCATCAGGACGGGACAGGGGTCTTCACCCCTCCACTTT. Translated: CAWSVLPIRTGQGSSPLHF.